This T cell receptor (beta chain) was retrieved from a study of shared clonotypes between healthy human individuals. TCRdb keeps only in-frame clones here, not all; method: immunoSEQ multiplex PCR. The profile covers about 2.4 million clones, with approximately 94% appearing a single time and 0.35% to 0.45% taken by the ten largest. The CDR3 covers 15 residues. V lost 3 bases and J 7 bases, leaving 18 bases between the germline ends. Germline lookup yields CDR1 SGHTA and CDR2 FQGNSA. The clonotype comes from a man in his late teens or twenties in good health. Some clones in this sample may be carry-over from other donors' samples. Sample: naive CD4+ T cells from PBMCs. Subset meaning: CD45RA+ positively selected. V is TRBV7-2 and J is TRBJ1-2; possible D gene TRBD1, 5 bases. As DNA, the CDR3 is TGTGCCAGCAGCTTCGGGGACGCGCGGTTAGGTGGCTACACCTTC. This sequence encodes CASSFGDARLGGYTF.